This TCR beta chain was found in a study of T cells in Graves' hyperthyroidism and ophthalmopathy. Out of over 7.5 ml of fresh peripheral blood came the PBMCs. TCR beta CDR3 region amplification was performed from RNA transcripts. HTBI primers were used for first-round RT-PCR of the TCR CDR3. A single record per CDR3 protein comes from TCRdb applying MiXCR to the multiplex PCR reads. Of about 710,000 distinct CDR3 sequences listed, about a sixth are singletons. Germline CDR1 SEHNR, CDR2 FQNEAQ (reference sequence). Deletions cut 1 base from V and 8 bases from J, with 9 bases between. CDR3 length equals 12 residues.

This clonotype was sampled from a man between 18 and 35 years old with Graves' hyperthyroidism. The chain employs TRBV7-9 and TRBJ2-7; D assignment may be TRBD1 or TRBD2 (5 bases each). Sequenced material: blood. The CDR3 bases are TGTGCCAGCAGCTTAGTTGGGGACCAGCAGTACTTC. This sequence encodes CASSLVGDQQYF.